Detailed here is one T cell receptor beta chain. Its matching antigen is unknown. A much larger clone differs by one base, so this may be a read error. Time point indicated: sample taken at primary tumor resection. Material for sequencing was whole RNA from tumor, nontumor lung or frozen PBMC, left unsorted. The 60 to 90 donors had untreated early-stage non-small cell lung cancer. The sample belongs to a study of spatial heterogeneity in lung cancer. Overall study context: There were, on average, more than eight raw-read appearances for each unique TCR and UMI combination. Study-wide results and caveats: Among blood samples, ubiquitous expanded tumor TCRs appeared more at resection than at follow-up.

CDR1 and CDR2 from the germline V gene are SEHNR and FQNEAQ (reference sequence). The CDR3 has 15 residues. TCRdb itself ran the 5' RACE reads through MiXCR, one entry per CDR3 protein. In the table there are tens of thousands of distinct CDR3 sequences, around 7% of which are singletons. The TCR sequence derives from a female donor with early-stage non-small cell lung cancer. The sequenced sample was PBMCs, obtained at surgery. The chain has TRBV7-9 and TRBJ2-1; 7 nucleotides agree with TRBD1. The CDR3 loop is CVSSRQGVTYNEQFF. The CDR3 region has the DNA TGTGTCAGCAGCCGACAGGGAGTCACCTACAATGAGCAGTTCTTC.